These 11 T cell receptor beta chains came from one sample sequenced in a study of shared clonotypes between healthy human individuals. Repertoires were generated with immunoSEQ multiplex PCR, while TCRdb's copy carries only in-frame clones and drops some. The sample has over a million clones; around 78% are singletons. The sample comprised memory CD4+ T cells from PBMCs. The subset denotes: CD45RA-negative fraction. The receptors derive from a man aged 18 to 30 in good health. Some clones in this sample may be carry-over from other donors' samples.

On this clone: Additional DNA sequences in this sample encode the identical CDR3. This chain links TRBV6-5 with TRBJ1-2, with TRBD1 matching 7 bases. Germline V CDR1 and CDR2: MNHEY, SVGAGI. The CDR3 covers 12 residues. V lost 5 bases and J lost 8; bases outside the gene matches: 5. CDR3 sequence reads: CASSNRQGGYTF. CDR3 nucleotide sequence: TGTGCCAGCAGTAATCGACAGGGCGGCTACACCTTC.

For the CDR3, the DNA is TGTGCCAGCACCGGACAGCCTGCAACTAATGAAAAACTGTTTTTT. Protein product: CASTGQPATNEKLFF. The rearrangement joins TRBV5-8 to TRBJ1-4; the D gene is possibly TRBD1 (6 bases). Trimming removed 6 bases at V and 0 bases at J, with 12 bases between. Germline CDR1 and CDR2: SGHTS and YDEGEE. The CDR3 is 15 amino acids.

CDR3 amino acids: CASTPRDRGSAGAFF. The CDR3, as DNA: TGTGCCAGTACCCCTCGGGACAGGGGGTCCGCAGGGGCTTTCTTT. The rearrangement joins TRBV19 to TRBJ1-1; 11 nucleotides match TRBD1. Germline trimming cut 7 bases from V and 11 bases from J; bases unmatched to any gene: 15. This CDR3 is 15 amino acids long. Germline CDR1 is LNHDA and CDR2 is SQIVND (reference sequence). Filled out from reference TRBV19 and TRBJ1-1, the complete variable domain reads DGGITQSPKYLFRKEGQNVTLSCEQNLNHDAMYWYRQDPGQGLRLIYYSQIVNDFQKGDIAEGYSVSREKKESFPLTVTSAQKNPTAFYLCASTPRDRGSAGAFFGQGTRLTVV.

This clone was observed once. The chain links TRBV7-3 to TRBJ1-2, with a tentative D call TRBD1 (5 bases). There are 15 residues in the CDR3. The germline V gene encodes CDR1 SGHTA and CDR2 FQGTGA. Trimming shortened V by 2 bases and J by 2 bases, and 12 bases separated the two germline ends. The CDR3 is CASSLLGGRNYGYTF. The CDR3 region has the DNA TGTGCCAGCAGCTTACTCGGGGGGAGGAACTATGGCTACACCTTC.

Note on this clone: This may be a read error, as it is one base from a much larger clone. The chain couples TRBV6-6 to TRBJ1-1; D is perhaps TRBD1 (5 bases). The CDR3 has 13 residues. Germline V gene data show CDR1 as MNHNY and CDR2 as SVGAGI (reference sequence). The CDR3 region is CASSFEGNTEASF. CDR3 DNA sequence: TGTGCCAGCAGTTTCGAGGGGAACACTGAAGCTTCCTTT.

V is TRBV6-1 and J is TRBJ2-1; 12 bases match TRBD2. Looked up from germline, CDR1 is MNHNS and CDR2 is SASEGT. V was pared by 2 bases and J by 6 bases, with 8 bases of the junction left unmatched. The CDR3 consists of 17 residues. The chain's CDR3 is CASSENGLAGIGNEQFF. For the CDR3, the DNA is TGTGCCAGCAGTGAAAACGGACTAGCGGGAATTGGCAATGAGCAGTTCTTC.

V gene TRBV7-8 combines with J gene TRBJ1-1; D unclear. The length of the CDR3 is 16 residues. Germline loops: CDR1 SGHVS, CDR2 FQNEAQ. V lost 1 base and J 1 base, leaving 13 bases between the germline ends. The chain's CDR3 is CASSLESPRGNTEAFF. The CDR3 DNA reads as TGTGCCAGCAGCTTAGAGTCGCCGCGGGGGAACACTGAAGCTTTCTTT.

The V call is TRBV10-3, the J call TRBJ1-4; TRBD1 matches 10 bases. This CDR3 region has 14 residues. Germline V gene sequence: CDR1 ENHRY, CDR2 SYGVKD. Unmatched junction bases numbered 3, after V lost 6 bases and J lost 5 bases. CDR3 in DNA: TGTGCCATCAGCAGACAGGGGGCGAATGAAAAACTGTTTTTT. It translates to CAISRQGANEKLFF.

The chain carries TRBV5-6 and TRBJ2-1; 14 nucleotides align to TRBD2. The J segment lost 13 bases and the V segment lost 1 base, leaving 10 bases of the junction unmatched. The CDR3 runs 16 residues. CDR1 is SGHDT and CDR2 is YYEEEE in the germline V gene. The CDR3 region has the DNA TGTGCCAGCAGCTTGACCCCTGGACTAGCGGGAGGTCTCCAGTTCTTC. It yields the protein CASSLTPGLAGGLQFF.

J is TRBJ1-2 and V is TRBV2, with 10 bases aligning to TRBD1. V was clipped by 7 bases and J by 3 bases; unmatched bases: 14. Per the germline V gene, CDR1 is SNHLY and CDR2 is FYNNEI. The CDR3 length is 17 residues. CDR3: CASKEGLGTGDDYGYTF. The CDR3, as DNA: TGTGCCAGCAAGGAGGGTCTCGGGACAGGGGATGACTATGGCTACACCTTC.

This clone was seen more than once but under ten times. The chain joins TRBV29-1 to TRBJ1-4, with D uncertain. Germline V lookup: CDR1 SQVTM, CDR2 ANQGSEA. Trimming stripped 7 bases from V and 6 bases from J, with 6 bases between. CDR3 length: 10 residues. CDR3 bases: TGCAGCGCGTACTATGAAAAACTGTTTTTT. It yields the protein CSAYYEKLFF.